This T cell receptor (beta chain) derives from a study of blood T cell repertoires in COVID-19. Study-level information: Acute and convalescent COVID-19 samples came from the United States, Italy and Spain. T cells, B-cell-depleted T cells, or PBMCs supplied cDNA or gDNA.

The table lists this clone with a count of one. With 0 bases removed from V and 5 bases from J, the gap between germline ends came to 9 bases. Germline lookup yields CDR1 SGHRS and CDR2 YFSETQ. This CDR3 contains 14 residues. In the source study's methods: Estimates of nucleated cell counts were drawn from the amplification of reference gene primers. The protocol was immunoSEQ multiplex PCR, while the TCRdb copy is restricted to in-frame clones and leaves out a portion. V and J calls plus clone size are reproduced from that table; the DNA served to infer D and trimming. The table shows over 250,000 clones, with approximately 87% occurring only once.

Sequencing was performed on peripheral blood. The TCR comes from a woman in her forties who had recovered from COVID-19. This chain links TRBV5-1 with TRBJ1-5; D is uncertain. The chain's CDR3 is CASSLAGVDQPQHF. The CDR3 nucleotides are TGCGCCAGCAGCTTGGCCGGAGTTGATCAGCCCCAGCATTTT. The variable domain in full, with the rest retrieved from reference TRBV5-1 and TRBJ1-5, is KAGVTQTPRYLIKTRGQQVTLSCSPISGHRSVSWYQQTPGQGLQFLFEYFSETQRNKGNFPGRFSGRQFSNSRSEMNVSTLELGDSALYLCASSLAGVDQPQHFGDGTRLSIL.